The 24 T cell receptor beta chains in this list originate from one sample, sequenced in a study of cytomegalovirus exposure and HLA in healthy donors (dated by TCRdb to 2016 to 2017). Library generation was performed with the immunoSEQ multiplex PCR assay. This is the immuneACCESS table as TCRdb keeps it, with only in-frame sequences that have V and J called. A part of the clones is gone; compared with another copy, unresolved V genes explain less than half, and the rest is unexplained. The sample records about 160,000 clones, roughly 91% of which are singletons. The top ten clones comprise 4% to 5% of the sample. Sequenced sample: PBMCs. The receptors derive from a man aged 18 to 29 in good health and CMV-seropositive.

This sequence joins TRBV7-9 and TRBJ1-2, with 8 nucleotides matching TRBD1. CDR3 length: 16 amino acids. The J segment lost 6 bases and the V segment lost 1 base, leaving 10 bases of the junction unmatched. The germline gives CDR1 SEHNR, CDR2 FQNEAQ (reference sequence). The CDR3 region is CASSLEPGQEWDGYTF. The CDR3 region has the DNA TGTGCCAGCAGCTTAGAACCGGGACAGGAGTGGGATGGCTACACCTTC.

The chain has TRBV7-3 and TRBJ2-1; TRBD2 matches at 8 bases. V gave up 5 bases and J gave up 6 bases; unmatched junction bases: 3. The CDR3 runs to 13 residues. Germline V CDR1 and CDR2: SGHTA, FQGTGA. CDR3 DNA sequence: TGTGCCAGCAGCCTGGGGACTAGCAATGAGCAGTTCTTC. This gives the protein CASSLGTSNEQFF.

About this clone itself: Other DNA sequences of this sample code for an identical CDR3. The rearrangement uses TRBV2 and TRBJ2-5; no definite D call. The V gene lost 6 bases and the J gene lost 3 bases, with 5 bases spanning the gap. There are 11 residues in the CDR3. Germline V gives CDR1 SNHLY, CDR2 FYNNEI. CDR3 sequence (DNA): TGTGCCAGCAGCGTTAAAGAGACCCAGTACTTC. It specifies CASSVKETQYF.

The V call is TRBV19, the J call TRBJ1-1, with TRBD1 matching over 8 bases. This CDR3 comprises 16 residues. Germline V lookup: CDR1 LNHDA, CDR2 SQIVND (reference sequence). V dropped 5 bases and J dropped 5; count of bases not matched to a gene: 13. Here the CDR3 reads CASSRGQGGLSTEAFF. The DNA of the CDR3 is TGTGCCAGTAGTCGCGGACAGGGAGGTTTATCGACTGAAGCTTTCTTT.

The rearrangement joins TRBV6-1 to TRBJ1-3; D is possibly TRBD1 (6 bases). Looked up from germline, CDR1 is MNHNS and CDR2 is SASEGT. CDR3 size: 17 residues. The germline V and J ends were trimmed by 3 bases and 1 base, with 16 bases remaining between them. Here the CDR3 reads CASSDRGEGWSGNTIYF. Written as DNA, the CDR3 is TGTGCCAGCAGTGATAGGGGGGAGGGCTGGTCTGGAAACACCATATATTTT.

The CDR3 nucleotides read TGTGCCAGCAGTCAAGACCGGGACTATCTCTACGAGCAGTACTTC. Amino acid sequence: CASSQDRDYLYEQYF. The chain is built from TRBV27 and TRBJ2-7; 7 nucleotides match TRBD2. The ends lost 5 bases at V and 3 bases at J; junction bases unmatched: 10. The CDR3 extends over 15 amino acids. Germline CDR1 reads MNHEY; CDR2 reads SMNVEV (reference sequence).

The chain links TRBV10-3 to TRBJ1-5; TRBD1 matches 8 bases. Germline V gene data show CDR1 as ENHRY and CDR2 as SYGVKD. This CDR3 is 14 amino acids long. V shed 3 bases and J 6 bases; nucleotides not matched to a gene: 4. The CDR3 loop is CAISDTTGGQPQHF. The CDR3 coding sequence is TGTGCCATCAGTGACACTACAGGGGGTCAGCCCCAGCATTTT.

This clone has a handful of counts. The CDR3 DNA sequence: TGTGCCAGCACCCAGGGACAGGTGAACACTGAAGCTTTCTTT. This sequence encodes CASTQGQVNTEAFF. This chain joins TRBV7-9 and TRBJ1-1; 8 bases are a match to TRBD1. The CDR3 extends over 14 amino acids. Germline CDR1 reads SEHNR; CDR2 reads FQNEAQ (reference sequence). J gave up 0 bases and V 7 bases, and 4 bases lay outside the gene matches.

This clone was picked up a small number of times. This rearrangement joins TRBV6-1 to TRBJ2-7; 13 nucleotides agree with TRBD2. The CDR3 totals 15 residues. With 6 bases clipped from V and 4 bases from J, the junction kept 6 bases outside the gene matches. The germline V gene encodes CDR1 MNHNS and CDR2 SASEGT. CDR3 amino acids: CASSLLAGGPYEQYF. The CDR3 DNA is TGTGCCAGCAGCCTACTAGCGGGAGGGCCTTACGAGCAGTACTTC.

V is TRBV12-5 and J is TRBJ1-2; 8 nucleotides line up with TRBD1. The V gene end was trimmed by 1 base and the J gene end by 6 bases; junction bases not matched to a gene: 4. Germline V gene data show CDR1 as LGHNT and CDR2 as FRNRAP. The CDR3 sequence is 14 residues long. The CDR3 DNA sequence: TGTGCTAGTGGTTTGGAAAGACAGGGGAATGGCTACACCTTC. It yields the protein CASGLERQGNGYTF.

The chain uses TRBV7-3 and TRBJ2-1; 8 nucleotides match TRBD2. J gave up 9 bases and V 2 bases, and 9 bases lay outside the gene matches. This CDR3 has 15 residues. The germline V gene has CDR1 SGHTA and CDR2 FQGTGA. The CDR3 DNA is TGTGCCAGCAGCTTAGTAGCGGGATCCTTCGTTGAGCAGTTCTTC. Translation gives CASSLVAGSFVEQFF.

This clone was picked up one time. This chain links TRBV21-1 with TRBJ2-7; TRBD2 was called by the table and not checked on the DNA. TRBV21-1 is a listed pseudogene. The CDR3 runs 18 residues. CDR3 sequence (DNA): TGTGCCAGCAGCAAAGGGGGAAGCGGGGGACCTACTGGCCACGAGCAGTACTTC. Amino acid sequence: CASSKGGSGGPTGHEQYF.

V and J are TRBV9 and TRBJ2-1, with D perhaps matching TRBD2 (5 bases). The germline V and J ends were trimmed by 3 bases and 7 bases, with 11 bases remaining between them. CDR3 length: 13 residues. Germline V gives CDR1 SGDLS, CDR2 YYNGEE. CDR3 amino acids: CASSGGGWNEQFF. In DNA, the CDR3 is TGTGCCAGCAGCGGAGGCGGGTGGAATGAGCAGTTCTTC.

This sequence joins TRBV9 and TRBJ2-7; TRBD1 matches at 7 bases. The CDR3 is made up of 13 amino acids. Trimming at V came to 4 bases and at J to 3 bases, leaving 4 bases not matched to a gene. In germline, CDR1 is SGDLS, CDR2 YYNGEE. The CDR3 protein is CASSPDRDYEQYF. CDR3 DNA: TGTGCCAGCAGCCCCGACAGGGACTACGAGCAGTACTTC.

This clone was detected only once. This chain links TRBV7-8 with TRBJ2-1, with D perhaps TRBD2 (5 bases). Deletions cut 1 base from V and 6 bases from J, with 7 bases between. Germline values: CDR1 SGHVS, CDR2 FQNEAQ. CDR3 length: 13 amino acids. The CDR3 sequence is CASSLGGRNEQFF. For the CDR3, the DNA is TGTGCCAGCAGCTTAGGAGGGCGCAATGAGCAGTTCTTC.

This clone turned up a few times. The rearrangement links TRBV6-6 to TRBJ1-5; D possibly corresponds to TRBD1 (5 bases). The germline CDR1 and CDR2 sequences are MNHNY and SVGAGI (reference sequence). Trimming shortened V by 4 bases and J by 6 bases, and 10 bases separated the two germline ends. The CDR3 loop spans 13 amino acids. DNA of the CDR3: TGTGCCAGCAGTTCAGACAGCGTTCAGCCCCAGCATTTT. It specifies CASSSDSVQPQHF.

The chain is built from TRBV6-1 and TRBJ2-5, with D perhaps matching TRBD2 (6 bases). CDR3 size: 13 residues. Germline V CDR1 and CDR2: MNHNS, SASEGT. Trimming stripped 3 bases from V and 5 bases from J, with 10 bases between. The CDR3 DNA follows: TGTGCCAGCAGTGATGGGGGGACCGAGACCCAGTACTTC. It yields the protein CASSDGGTETQYF.

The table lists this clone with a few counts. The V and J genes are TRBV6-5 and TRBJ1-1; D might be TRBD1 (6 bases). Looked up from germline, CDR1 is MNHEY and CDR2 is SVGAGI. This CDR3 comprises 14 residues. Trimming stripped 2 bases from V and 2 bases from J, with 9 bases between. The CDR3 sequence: CASSYAGANTEAFF. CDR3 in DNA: TGTGCCAGCAGTTACGCAGGGGCCAACACTGAAGCTTTCTTT.

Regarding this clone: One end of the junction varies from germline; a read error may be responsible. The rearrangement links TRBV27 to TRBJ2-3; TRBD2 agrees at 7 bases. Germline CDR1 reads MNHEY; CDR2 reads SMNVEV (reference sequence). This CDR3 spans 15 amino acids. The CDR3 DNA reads TGTGCCAGCCGTTTACTAGCGCGAAGGACAGATACGCAGTATTTT. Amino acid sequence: CASRLLARRTDTQYF.

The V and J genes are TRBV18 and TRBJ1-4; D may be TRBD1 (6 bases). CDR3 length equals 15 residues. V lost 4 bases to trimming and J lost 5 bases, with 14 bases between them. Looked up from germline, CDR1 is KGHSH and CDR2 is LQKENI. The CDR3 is CASSLTGISNEKLFF. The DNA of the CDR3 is TGTGCCAGCTCACTTACAGGGATTTCAAATGAAAAACTGTTTTTT.

The CDR3: CASSRDRDTEAFF. CDR3 sequence (DNA): TGTGCCAGCAGTCGGGATCGGGACACTGAAGCTTTCTTT. The gene calls are TRBV2 and TRBJ1-1; D is unresolved. The CDR3 is 13 amino acids. Germline V gene lookup returns CDR1 SNHLY and CDR2 FYNNEI. The germline V and J ends were trimmed by 5 bases and 3 bases, with 10 bases remaining between them.

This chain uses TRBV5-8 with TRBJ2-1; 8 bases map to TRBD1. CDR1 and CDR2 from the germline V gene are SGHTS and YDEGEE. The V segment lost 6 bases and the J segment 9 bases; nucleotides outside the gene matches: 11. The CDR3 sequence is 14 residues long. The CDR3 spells CASNRVDRGGEQFF. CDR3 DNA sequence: TGTGCCAGCAACAGGGTCGACAGGGGAGGTGAGCAGTTCTTC.

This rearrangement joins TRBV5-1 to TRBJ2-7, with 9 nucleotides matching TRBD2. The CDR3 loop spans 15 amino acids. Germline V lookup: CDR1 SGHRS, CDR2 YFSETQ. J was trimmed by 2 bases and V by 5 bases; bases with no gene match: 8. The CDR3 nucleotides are TGCGCCAGCAGTGCTAGCGGGATTGGACCCTACGAGCAGTACTTC. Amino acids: CASSASGIGPYEQYF.

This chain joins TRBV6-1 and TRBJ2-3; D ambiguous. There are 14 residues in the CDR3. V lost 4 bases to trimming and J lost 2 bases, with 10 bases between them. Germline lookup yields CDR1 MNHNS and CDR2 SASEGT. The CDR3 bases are TGTGCCAGCAGTGGATCTAAGATCACAGATACGCAGTATTTT. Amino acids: CASSGSKITDTQYF.